This TCR beta chain originates from a study of cytomegalovirus exposure and HLA in healthy donors. Study-level results: There was a cluster of highly shared sequence variants that was likely a sequencing artifact.

A multiplex PCR was run with 60 Vbeta primers and 13 Jbeta primers. Repertoires were generated with immunoSEQ multiplex PCR, while TCRdb's copy carries only in-frame clones and drops some. Here the sample table reports 45,000 or so clones. CDR3 length: 14 residues. Germline-derived CDR1 and CDR2 are LNHDA and SQIVND (reference sequence). The V gene end was trimmed by 3 bases and the J gene end by 5 bases; junction bases not matched to a gene: 4. Details on this clone: Its matching antigen is unknown.

This chain connects TRBV19 to TRBJ2-3; TRBD2 agrees at 8 bases. Sequenced sample: PBMCs. The TCR sequence derives from a male donor in good health and CMV-seronegative. The CDR3 DNA is TGTGCCAGTAGTATCCCCGGGGGGGAAGATACGCAGTATTTT. It yields the protein CASSIPGGEDTQYF.